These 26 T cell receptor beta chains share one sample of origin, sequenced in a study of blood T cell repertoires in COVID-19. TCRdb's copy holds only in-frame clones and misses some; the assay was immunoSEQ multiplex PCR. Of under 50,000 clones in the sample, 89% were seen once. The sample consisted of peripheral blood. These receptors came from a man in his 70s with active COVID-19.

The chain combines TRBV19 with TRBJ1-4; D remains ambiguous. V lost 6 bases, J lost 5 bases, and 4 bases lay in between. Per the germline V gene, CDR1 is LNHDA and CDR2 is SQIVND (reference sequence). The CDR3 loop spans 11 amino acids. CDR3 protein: CASRRNEKLFF. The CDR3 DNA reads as TGTGCCAGTAGGCGGAATGAAAAACTGTTTTTT.

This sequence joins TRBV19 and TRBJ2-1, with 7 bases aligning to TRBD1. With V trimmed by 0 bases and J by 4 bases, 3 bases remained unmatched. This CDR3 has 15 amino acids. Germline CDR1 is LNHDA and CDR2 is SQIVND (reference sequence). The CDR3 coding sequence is TGTGCCAGTAGTATAGATGGGGGACAGTACAATGAGCAGTTCTTC. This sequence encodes CASSIDGGQYNEQFF. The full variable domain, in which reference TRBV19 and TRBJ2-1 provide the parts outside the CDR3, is DGGITQSPKYLFRKEGQNVTLSCEQNLNHDAMYWYRQDPGQGLRLIYYSQIVNDFQKGDIAEGYSVSREKKESFPLTVTSAQKNPTAFYLCASSIDGGQYNEQFFGPGTRLTVL.

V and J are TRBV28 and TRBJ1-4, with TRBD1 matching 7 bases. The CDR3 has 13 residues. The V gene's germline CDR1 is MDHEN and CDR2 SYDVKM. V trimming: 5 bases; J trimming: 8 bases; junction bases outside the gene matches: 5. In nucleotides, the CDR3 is TGTGCCAGCAGTCTAGACAGGGTGGAAAAACTGTTTTTT. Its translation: CASSLDRVEKLFF.

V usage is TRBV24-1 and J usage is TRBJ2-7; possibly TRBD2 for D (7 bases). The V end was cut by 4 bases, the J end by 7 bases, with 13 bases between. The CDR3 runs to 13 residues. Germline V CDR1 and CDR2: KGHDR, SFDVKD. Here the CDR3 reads CATSDQRGGEQYF. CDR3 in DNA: TGTGCCACCAGTGACCAAAGGGGGGGTGAGCAGTACTTC.

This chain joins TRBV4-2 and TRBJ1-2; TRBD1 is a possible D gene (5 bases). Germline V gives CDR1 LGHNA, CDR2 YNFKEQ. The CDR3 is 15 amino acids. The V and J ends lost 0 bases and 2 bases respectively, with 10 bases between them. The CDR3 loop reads CASSQDQQVNYGYTF. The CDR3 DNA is TGTGCCAGCAGCCAAGATCAACAGGTCAACTATGGCTACACCTTC.

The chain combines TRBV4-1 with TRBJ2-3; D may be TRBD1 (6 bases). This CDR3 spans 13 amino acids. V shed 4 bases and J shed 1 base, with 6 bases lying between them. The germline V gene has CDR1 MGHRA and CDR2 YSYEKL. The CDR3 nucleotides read TGCGCCAGCAGCCGGACAGGCACAGATACGCAGTATTTT. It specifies CASSRTGTDTQYF.

CDR3 amino acids: CASFRDRDTGELFF. The DNA of the CDR3 is TGTGCCAGCTTCCGGGACAGAGACACCGGGGAGCTGTTTTTT. This chain uses TRBV18 with TRBJ2-2; TRBD1 matches 7 bases. Trimming took 7 bases from V and 3 from J; bases not matched to a gene: 5. The germline V gene encodes CDR1 KGHSH and CDR2 LQKENI. The CDR3 sequence is 14 residues long. Combining the CDR3 with reference TRBV18 and TRBJ2-2 gives the whole variable domain NAGVMQNPRHLVRRRGQEARLRCSPMKGHSHVYWYRQLPEEGLKFMVYLQKENIIDESGMPKERFSAEFPKEGPSILRIQQVVRGDSAAYFCASFRDRDTGELFFGEGSRLTVL.

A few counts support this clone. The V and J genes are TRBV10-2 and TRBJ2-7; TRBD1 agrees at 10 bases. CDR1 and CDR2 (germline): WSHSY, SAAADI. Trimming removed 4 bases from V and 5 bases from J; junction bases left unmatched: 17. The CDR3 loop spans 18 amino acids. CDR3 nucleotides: TGCGCCAGCAGTGCTTCACCCCTGTCCGGGACAGGGGACAACGAGCAGTACTTC. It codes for CASSASPLSGTGDNEQYF.

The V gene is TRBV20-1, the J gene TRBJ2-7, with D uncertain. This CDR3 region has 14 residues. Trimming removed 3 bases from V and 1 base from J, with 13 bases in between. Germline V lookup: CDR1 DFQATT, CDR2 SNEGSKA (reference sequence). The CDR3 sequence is CSASNRVESYEQYF. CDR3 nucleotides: TGCAGTGCTAGTAACCGGGTAGAATCCTACGAGCAGTACTTC.

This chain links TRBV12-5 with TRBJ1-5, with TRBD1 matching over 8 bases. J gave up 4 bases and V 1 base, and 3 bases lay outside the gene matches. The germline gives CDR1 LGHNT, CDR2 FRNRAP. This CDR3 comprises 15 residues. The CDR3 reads CASGLENRGNQPQHF. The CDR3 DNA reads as TGTGCTAGTGGTTTGGAGAACAGGGGGAATCAGCCCCAGCATTTT.

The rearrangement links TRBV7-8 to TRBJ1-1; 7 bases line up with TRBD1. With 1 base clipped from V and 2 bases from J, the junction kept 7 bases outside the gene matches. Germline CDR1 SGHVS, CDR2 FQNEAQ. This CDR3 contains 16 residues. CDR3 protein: CASSLVSRGLNTEAFF. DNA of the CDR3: TGTGCCAGCAGCTTAGTATCCAGGGGGTTAAACACTGAAGCTTTCTTT.

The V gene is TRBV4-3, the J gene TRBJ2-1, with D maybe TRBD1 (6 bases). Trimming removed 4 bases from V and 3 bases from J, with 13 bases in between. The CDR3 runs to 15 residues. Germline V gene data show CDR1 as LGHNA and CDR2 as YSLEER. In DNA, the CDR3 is TGCGCCAGCAGCCTATCGACAGGTTACTACAATGAGCAGTTCTTC. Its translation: CASSLSTGYYNEQFF.

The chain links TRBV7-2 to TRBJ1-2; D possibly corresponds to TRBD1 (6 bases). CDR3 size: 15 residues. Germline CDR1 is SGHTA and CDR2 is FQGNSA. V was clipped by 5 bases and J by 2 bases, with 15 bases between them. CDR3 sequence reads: CASSIPRGSNYGYTF. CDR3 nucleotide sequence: TGTGCCAGCAGCATCCCGAGGGGGTCCAACTATGGCTACACCTTC.

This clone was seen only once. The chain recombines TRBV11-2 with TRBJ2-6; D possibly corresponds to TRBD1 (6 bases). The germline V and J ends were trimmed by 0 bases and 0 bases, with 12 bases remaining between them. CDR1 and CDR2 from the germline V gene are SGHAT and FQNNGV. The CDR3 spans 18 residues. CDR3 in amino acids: CASSLEAGVVSGANVLTF. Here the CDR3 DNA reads TGTGCCAGCAGCTTAGAGGCAGGGGTTGTCTCTGGGGCCAACGTCCTGACTTTC.

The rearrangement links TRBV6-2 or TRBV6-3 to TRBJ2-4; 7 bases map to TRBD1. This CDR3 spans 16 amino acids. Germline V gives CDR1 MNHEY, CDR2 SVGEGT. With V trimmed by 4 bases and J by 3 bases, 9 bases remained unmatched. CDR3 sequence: CASSFSGTANKNIQYF. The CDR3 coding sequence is TGTGCCAGCAGTTTTTCCGGGACAGCGAACAAAAACATTCAGTACTTC.

CDR3 amino acids: CASSIGTSSDNEQFF. For the CDR3, the DNA is TGTGCCAGCAGCATTGGGACTAGCAGTGACAATGAGCAGTTCTTC. This sequence joins TRBV9 and TRBJ2-1, with 9 bases fitting TRBD2. V lost 4 bases and J lost 5; bases outside the gene matches: 7. Germline V gene data show CDR1 as SGDLS and CDR2 as YYNGEE. This CDR3 has 15 amino acids. Filled out from reference TRBV9 and TRBJ2-1, the complete variable domain reads DSGVTQTPKHLITATGQRVTLRCSPRSGDLSVYWYQQSLDQGLQFLIQYYNGEERAKGNILERFSAQQFPDLHSELNLSSLELGDSALYFCASSIGTSSDNEQFFGPGTRLTVL.

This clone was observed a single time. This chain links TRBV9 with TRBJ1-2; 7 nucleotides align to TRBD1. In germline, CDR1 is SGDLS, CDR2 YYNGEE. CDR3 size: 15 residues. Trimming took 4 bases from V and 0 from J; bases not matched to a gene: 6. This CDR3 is CASSPRDSTNYGYTF. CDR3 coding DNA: TGTGCCAGCAGCCCCCGGGACAGTACTAACTATGGCTACACCTTC.

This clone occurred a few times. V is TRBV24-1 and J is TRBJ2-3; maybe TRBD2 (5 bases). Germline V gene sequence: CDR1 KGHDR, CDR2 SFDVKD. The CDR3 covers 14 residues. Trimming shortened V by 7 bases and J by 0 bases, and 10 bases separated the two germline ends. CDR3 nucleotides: TGTGCCACCAGGCCCAGCGGAAGCACAGATACGCAGTATTTT. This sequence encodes CATRPSGSTDTQYF.

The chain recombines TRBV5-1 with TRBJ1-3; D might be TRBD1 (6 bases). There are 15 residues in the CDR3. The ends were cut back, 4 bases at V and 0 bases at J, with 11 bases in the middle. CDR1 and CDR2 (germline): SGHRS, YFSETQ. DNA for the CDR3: TGCGCCAGCAGCATACAGGGCCTCTCTGGAAACACCATATATTTT. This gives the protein CASSIQGLSGNTIYF.

The CDR3 reads CASSYHFGPYEQYF. CDR3 DNA: TGTGCCAGCAGTTATCATTTCGGTCCCTACGAGCAGTACTTC. V gene TRBV6-2 or TRBV6-3 combines with J gene TRBJ2-7; D unclear. The CDR3 extends over 14 amino acids. V was shortened by 3 bases and J by 2 bases, with 11 bases between the two germline ends. Germline-derived CDR1 and CDR2 are MNHEY and SVGEGT.

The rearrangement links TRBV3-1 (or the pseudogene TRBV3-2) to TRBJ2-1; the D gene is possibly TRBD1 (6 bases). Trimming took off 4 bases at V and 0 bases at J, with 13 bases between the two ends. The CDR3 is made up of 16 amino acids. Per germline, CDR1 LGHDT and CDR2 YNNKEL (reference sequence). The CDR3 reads CASSRRQVSSYNEQFF. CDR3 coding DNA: TGTGCCAGCAGCCGCCGACAGGTAAGCTCCTACAATGAGCAGTTCTTC.

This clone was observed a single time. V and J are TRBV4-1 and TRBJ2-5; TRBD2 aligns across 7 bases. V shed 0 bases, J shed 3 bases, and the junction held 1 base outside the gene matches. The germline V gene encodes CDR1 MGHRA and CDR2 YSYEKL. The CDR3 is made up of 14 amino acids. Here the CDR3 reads CASSQDRGEETQYF. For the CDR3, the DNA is TGCGCCAGCAGCCAAGATCGGGGGGAAGAGACCCAGTACTTC.

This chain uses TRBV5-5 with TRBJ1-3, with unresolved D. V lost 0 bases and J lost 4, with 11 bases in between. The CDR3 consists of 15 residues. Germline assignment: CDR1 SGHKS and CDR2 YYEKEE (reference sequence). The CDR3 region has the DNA TGTGCCAGCAGCTTGGGAGGGAATAACGGAAACACCATATATTTT. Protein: CASSLGGNNGNTIYF.

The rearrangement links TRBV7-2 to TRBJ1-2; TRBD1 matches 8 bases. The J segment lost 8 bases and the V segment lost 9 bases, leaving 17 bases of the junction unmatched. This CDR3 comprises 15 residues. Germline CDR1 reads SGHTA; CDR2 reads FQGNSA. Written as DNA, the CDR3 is TGTGCCAGTGCTCCCTCAGGGGGCGAGCGTAGGGGCTACACCTTC. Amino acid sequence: CASAPSGGERRGYTF.

Here the CDR3 DNA reads TGCGCCAGCAACCACTCCCCTGGACAGAACACCGGGGAGCTGTTTTTT. It is translated as CASNHSPGQNTGELFF. This chain uses TRBV5-1 with TRBJ2-2; a possible D gene is TRBD1 (5 bases). The CDR3 runs to 16 residues. V dropped 6 bases and J dropped 1 base, with 16 bases sitting between them. Per germline, CDR1 SGHRS and CDR2 YFSETQ.

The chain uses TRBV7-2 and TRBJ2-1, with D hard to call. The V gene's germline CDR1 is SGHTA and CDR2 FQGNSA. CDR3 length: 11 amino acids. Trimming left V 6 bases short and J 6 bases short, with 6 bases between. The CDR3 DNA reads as TGTGCCAGCAGTTTTCTCAATGAGCAGTTCTTC. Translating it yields CASSFLNEQFF.